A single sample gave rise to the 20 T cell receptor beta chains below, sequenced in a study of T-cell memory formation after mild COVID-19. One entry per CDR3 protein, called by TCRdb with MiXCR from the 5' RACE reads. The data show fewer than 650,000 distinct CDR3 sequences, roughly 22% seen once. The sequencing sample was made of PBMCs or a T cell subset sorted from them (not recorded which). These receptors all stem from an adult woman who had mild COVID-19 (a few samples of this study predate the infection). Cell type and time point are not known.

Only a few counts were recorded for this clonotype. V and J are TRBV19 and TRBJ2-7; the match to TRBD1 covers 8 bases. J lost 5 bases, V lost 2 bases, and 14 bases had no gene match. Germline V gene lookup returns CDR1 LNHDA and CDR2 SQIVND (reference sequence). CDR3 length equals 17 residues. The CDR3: CASSITPFPGTGNEQYF. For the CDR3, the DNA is TGTGCCAGTAGTATAACCCCCTTCCCCGGGACAGGAAACGAGCAGTACTTC. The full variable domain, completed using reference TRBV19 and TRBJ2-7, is DGGITQSPKYLFRKEGQNVTLSCEQNLNHDAMYWYRQDPGQGLRLIYYSQIVNDFQKGDIAEGYSVSREKKESFPLTVTSAQKNPTAFYLCASSITPFPGTGNEQYFGPGTRLTVT.

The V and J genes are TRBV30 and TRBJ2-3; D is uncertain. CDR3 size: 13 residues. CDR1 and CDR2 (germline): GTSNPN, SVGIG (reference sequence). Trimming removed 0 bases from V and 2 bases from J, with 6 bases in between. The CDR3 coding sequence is TGTGCCTGGAGTGTGAGCCTCACAGATACGCAGTATTTT. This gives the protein CAWSVSLTDTQYF.

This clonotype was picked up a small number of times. CDR3 DNA sequence: TGCGCCAGCAGCTTGGCATCGGGACTAGCGGGAGTTCGGGAGCAGTTCTTC. This translates into CASSLASGLAGVREQFF. V usage is TRBV5-1 and J usage is TRBJ2-1; 14 bases are a match to TRBD2. The V and J ends lost 0 bases and 10 bases, in that order; junction bases with no gene match: 9. Germline V CDR1 and CDR2: SGHRS, YFSETQ. CDR3 length: 17 residues.

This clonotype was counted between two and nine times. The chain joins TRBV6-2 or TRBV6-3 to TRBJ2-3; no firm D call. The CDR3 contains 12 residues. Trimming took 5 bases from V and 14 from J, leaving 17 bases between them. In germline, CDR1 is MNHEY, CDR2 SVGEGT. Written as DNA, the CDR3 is TGTGCCAGCAGTGAACTAACCCCTTTCCTGTATTTT. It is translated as CASSELTPFLYF.

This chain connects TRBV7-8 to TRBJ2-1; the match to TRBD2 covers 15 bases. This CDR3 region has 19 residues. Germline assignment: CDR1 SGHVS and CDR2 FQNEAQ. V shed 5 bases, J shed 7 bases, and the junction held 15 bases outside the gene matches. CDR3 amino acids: CASSAGLAGGPMLGNEQFF. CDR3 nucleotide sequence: TGTGCCAGCAGCGCCGGACTAGCGGGAGGGCCAATGTTAGGTAATGAGCAGTTCTTC. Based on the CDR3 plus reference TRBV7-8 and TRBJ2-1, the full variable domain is GAGVSQSPRYKVAKRGQDVALRCDPISGHVSLFWYQQALGQGPEFLTYFQNEAQLDKSGLPSDRFFAERPEGSVSTLKIQRTQQEDSAVYLCASSAGLAGGPMLGNEQFFGPGTRLTVL.

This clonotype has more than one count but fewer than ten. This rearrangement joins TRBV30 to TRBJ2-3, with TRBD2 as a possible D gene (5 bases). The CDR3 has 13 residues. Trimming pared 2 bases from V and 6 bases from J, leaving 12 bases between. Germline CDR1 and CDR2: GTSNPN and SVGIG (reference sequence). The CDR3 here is CAWSYGLRDTQYF. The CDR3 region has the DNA TGTGCCTGGAGTTACGGACTCAGGGATACGCAGTATTTT.

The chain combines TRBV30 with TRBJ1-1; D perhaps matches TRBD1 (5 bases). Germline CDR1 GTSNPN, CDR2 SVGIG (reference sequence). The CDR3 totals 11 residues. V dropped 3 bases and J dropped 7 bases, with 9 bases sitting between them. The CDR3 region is CAWSQGVEAFF. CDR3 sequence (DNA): TGTGCCTGGAGCCAGGGTGTTGAAGCTTTCTTT. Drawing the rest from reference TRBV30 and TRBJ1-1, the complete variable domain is SQTIHQWPATLVQPVGSPLSLECTVEGTSNPNLYWYRQAAGRGLQLLFYSVGIGQISSEVPQNLSASRPQDRQFILSSKKLLLSDSGFYLCAWSQGVEAFFGQGTRLTVV.

CDR3 sequence (DNA): TGCGCCAGCAGCCCCCGACAAGCAACTAATGAAAAACTGTTTTTT. Protein sequence: CASSPRQATNEKLFF. The chain uses TRBV5-1 and TRBJ1-4; D unclear. CDR1 is SGHRS and CDR2 is YFSETQ in the germline V gene. The V gene lost 4 bases and the J gene lost 0 bases, with 10 bases spanning the gap. This CDR3 contains 15 residues.

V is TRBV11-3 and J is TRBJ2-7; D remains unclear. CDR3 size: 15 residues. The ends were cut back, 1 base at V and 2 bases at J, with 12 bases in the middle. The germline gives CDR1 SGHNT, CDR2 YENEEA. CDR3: CASSLGETVTYEQYF. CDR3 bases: TGTGCCAGCAGCTTAGGTGAGACCGTTACCTACGAGCAGTACTTC. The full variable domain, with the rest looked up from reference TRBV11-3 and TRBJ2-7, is EAGVVQSPRYKIIEKKQPVAFWCNPISGHNTLYWYLQNLGQGPELLIRYENEEAVDDSQLPKDRFSAERLKGVDSTLKIQPAELGDSAVYLCASSLGETVTYEQYFGPGTRLTVT.

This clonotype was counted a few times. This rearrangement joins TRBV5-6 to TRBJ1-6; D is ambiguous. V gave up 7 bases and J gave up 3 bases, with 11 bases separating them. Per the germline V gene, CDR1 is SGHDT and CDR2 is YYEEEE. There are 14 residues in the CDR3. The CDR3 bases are TGTGCCAGCCGTCGGGAAAACTATAATTCACCCCTCCACTTT. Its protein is CASRRENYNSPLHF.

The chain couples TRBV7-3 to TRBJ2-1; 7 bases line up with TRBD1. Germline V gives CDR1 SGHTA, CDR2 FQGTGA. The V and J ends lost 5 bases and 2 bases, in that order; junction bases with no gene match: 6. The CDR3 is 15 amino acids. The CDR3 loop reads CASSQGDSTYNEQFF. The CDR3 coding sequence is TGTGCCAGCAGCCAAGGGGACAGCACCTACAATGAGCAGTTCTTC. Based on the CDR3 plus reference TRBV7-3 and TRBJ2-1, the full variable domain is GAGVSQTPSNKVTEKGKYVELRCDPISGHTALYWYRQSLGQGPEFLIYFQGTGAADDSGLPNDRFFAVRPEGSVSTLKIQRTERGDSAVYLCASSQGDSTYNEQFFGPGTRLTVL.

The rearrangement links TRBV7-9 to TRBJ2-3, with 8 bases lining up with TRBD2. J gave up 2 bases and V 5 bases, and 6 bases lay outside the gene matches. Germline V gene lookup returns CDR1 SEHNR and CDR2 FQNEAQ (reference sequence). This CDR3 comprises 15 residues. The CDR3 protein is CASSQPGGPTDTQYF. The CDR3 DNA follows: TGTGCCAGCAGCCAGCCGGGGGGGCCCACAGATACGCAGTATTTT.

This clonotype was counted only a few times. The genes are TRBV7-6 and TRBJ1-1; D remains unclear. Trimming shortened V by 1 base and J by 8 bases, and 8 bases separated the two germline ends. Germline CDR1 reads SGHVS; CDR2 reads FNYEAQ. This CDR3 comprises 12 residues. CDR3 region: CASSLESGEAFF. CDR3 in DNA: TGTGCCAGCAGCTTAGAGTCAGGAGAAGCTTTCTTT.

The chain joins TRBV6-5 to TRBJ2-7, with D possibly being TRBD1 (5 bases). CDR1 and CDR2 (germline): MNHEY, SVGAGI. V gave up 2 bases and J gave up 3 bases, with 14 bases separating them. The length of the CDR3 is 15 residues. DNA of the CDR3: TGTGCCAGCAGTTACGGATGGAAAGGGGACTACGAGCAGTACTTC. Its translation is CASSYGWKGDYEQYF.

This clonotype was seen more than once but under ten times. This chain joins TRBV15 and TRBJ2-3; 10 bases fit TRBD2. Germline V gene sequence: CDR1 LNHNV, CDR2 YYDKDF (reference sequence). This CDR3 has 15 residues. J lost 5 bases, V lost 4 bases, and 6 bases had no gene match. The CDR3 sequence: CATSIQRGGIDTQYF. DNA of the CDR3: TGTGCCACCAGCATTCAGCGGGGGGGTATAGATACGCAGTATTTT. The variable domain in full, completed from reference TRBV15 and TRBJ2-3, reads DAMVIQNPRYQVTQFGKPVTLSCSQTLNHNVMYWYQQKSSQAPKLLFHYYDKDFNNEADTPDNFQSRRPNTSFCFLDIRSPGLGDTAMYLCATSIQRGGIDTQYFGPGTRLTVL.

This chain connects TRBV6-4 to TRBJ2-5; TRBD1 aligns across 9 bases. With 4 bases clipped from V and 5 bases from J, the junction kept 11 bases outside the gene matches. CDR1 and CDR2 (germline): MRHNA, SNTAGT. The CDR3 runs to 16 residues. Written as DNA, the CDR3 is TGTGCCAGCAGTGTTCCGGGACAGGGAATTGAGGAGACCCAGTACTTC. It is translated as CASSVPGQGIEETQYF.

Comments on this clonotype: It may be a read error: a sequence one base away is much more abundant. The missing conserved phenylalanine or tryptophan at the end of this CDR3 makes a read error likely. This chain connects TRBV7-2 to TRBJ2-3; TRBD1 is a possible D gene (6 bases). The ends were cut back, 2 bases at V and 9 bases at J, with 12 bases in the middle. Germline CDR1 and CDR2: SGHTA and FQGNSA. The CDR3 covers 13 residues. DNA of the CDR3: TGTGCCAGCAGCTTAAGTGGACAGACAACGCAGTATTAT. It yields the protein CASSLSGQTTQYY.

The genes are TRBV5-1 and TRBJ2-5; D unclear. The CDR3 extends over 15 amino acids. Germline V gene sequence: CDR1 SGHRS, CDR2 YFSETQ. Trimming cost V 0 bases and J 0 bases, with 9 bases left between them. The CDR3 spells CASSLGGPYQETQYF. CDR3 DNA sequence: TGCGCCAGCAGCTTGGGCGGACCGTACCAAGAGACCCAGTACTTC.

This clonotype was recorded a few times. DNA of the CDR3: TGTGCCAGCAGCTTGGATGTGGGCCCTTCCTACAATGAGCAGTTCTTC. Residues: CASSLDVGPSYNEQFF. The chain has TRBV5-6 and TRBJ2-1; D is ambiguous. This CDR3 has 16 amino acids. Germline CDR1 reads SGHDT; CDR2 reads YYEEEE. Between the trimmed V and J ends, which lost 0 bases and 1 base, there was a span of 11 bases. Drawing the rest from reference TRBV5-6 and TRBJ2-1, the complete variable domain is DAGVTQSPTHLIKTRGQQVTLRCSPKSGHDTVSWYQQALGQGPQFIFQYYEEEERQRGNFPDRFSGHQFPNYSSELNVNALLLGDSALYLCASSLDVGPSYNEQFFGPGTRLTVL.

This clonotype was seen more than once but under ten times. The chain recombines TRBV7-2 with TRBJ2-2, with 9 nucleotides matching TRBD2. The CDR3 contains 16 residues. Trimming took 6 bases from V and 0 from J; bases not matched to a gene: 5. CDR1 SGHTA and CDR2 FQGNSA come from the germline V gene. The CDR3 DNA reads TGTGCCAGCAGTCAGACTAGCGGAACGAACACCGGGGAGCTGTTTTTT. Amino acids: CASSQTSGTNTGELFF.